This TCR beta chain originates from a study of blood T cell repertoires in COVID-19. The data were produced by immunoSEQ multiplex PCR, yet TCRdb's version contains in-frame clones alone and is incomplete. The sample lists roughly 390,000 clones, roughly 86% occurring once. This sequence was found in a woman aged 25 to 39 with COVID-19, enrolled during active disease. Sequencing was carried out using peripheral blood.

CDR3 nucleotides: TGTGCCAGCAGTTCTAGAGCGGGAGGGTTGTACGAGCAGTACTTC. It yields the protein CASSSRAGGLYEQYF. V is TRBV28 and J is TRBJ2-7, with 10 bases lining up with TRBD2. The CDR3 covers 15 residues. Germline loops: CDR1 MDHEN, CDR2 SYDVKM. V was clipped by 4 bases and J by 4 bases; unmatched bases: 7.